This T cell receptor (beta chain) was profiled in a study of identical twins. This clonotype was recorded at least ten times. The antigen is unknown. Findings of the study overall: A cross-sectional statistical analysis, not follow-up of the same donors, supported the conclusions. Insertions were fewer in abundant cord blood beta clonotypes, whereas memory repertoires showed none of this pattern.

V shed 0 bases, J shed 2 bases, and the junction held 5 bases outside the gene matches. CDR3 size: 15 residues. Germline CDR1 and CDR2: DFQATT and SNEGSKA (reference sequence). Every sampled donor was Caucasian and healthy. TCRdb reprocessed the 5' RACE reads with MiXCR, giving one entry per CDR3 protein. The table records some 660,000 distinct CDR3 sequences, over 8.5% of them present only once. These data are also associated with another study on yellow fever vaccine responses in identical twins.

The sample taken for sequencing was PBMCs. J is TRBJ2-7 and V is TRBV20-1, with 9 bases that match TRBD1. The source of this sequence is a woman between 18 and 30 years old in good health. CDR3 amino acids: CSARDPRTGAYEQYF. CDR3 nucleotide sequence: TGCAGTGCTAGAGATCCGCGGACAGGGGCCTACGAGCAGTACTTC.